These 3 T cell receptor beta chains were all obtained from the same sample, sequenced in a study of T cells after yellow fever vaccination. TCRdb re-analysed the 5' RACE reads in MiXCR, keeping a single row per CDR3 protein. Of under 250,000 distinct CDR3 sequences in the sample, 6.9% are singletons; the top ten hold roughly 0.86%. This material consisted of CD4+ T cells sorted from PBMCs, taken 15 days after the yellow fever booster vaccination. These receptor sequences come from a young man who received the YFV17D yellow fever vaccine.

This clonotype was observed many times. The chain combines TRBV5-1 with TRBJ2-3; a possible D gene is TRBD2 (6 bases). Trimming stripped 2 bases from V and 4 bases from J, with 14 bases between. The CDR3 length is 15 residues. Germline loops: CDR1 SGHRS, CDR2 YFSETQ. The DNA for the CDR3 is TGCGCCAGCAGCTTAGCGGGTAATGGGGCAGATACGCAGTATTTT. The encoded protein is CASSLAGNGADTQYF. Combining the CDR3 with reference TRBV5-1 and TRBJ2-3 gives the whole variable domain KAGVTQTPRYLIKTRGQQVTLSCSPISGHRSVSWYQQTPGQGLQFLFEYFSETQRNKGNFPGRFSGRQFSNSRSEMNVSTLELGDSALYLCASSLAGNGADTQYFGPGTRLTVL.

This clonotype was counted a few times. The chain employs TRBV20-1 and TRBJ2-2, with 9 positions matching TRBD1. CDR1 is DFQATT and CDR2 is SNEGSKA in the germline V gene (reference sequence). Losses at the gene ends were 0 bases for V and 7 bases for J; bases not matched to a gene: 12. There are 17 residues in the CDR3. For the CDR3, the DNA is TGCAGTGCTAGAGATCTGAAAAAACAGGGGGCTTTCGGGGAGCTGTTTTTT. Amino acids: CSARDLKKQGAFGELFF.

This rearrangement joins TRBV15 to TRBJ2-5; TRBD2 matches 8 bases. Germline V gene lookup returns CDR1 LNHNV and CDR2 YYDKDF (reference sequence). CDR3 length equals 17 residues. The V gene end was trimmed by 1 base and the J gene end by 4 bases; junction bases not matched to a gene: 11. This CDR3 is CATSRVGAGVNIETQYF. For the CDR3, the DNA is TGTGCCACCAGCAGAGTAGGAGCGGGAGTTAATATAGAGACCCAGTACTTC.